This entry lists 30 T cell receptor beta chains sequenced from one sample in a study of blood T cell repertoires in COVID-19. Some clones are missing from TCRdb's copy, which holds only in-frame ones; the method was immunoSEQ multiplex PCR. The sample includes about 280,000 clones, approximately 91% of them seen just once. The specimen sequenced was PBMCs or T cells enriched from blood (not recorded which). The source is a woman in her twenties or thirties who had recovered from COVID-19.

The V call is TRBV27, the J call TRBJ1-1; 7 nucleotides agree with TRBD1. The V gene's germline CDR1 is MNHEY and CDR2 SMNVEV (reference sequence). Losses at the gene ends were 5 bases for V and 0 bases for J; bases not matched to a gene: 9. The CDR3 is 16 residues long. The CDR3 DNA reads TGTGCCAGCAGTAATTCGGACAGGATCCTGAACACTGAAGCTTTCTTT. This encodes CASSNSDRILNTEAFF.

The chain combines TRBV5-4 with TRBJ2-1; 10 nucleotides line up with TRBD1. The junction had 6 bases not matched to a gene; V was cut back by 4 bases and J by 8 bases. The CDR3 runs 14 residues. Germline lookup yields CDR1 SGHNT and CDR2 YYREEE (reference sequence). The CDR3 DNA follows: TGTGCCAGCAGCGGGACAGGGGAGGGATATGAGCAGTTCTTC. It codes for CASSGTGEGYEQFF.

The chain couples TRBV4-1 to TRBJ1-2; possible D gene TRBD1, 6 bases. The CDR3 is 17 residues long. V gave up 0 bases and J gave up 1 base, with 15 bases separating them. Per germline, CDR1 MGHRA and CDR2 YSYEKL. Here the CDR3 reads CASSQDYRTAVNYGYTF. The CDR3 region has the DNA TGCGCCAGCAGCCAAGATTACCGGACAGCCGTTAACTATGGCTACACCTTC.

V usage is TRBV7-2 and J usage is TRBJ1-3; a possible D gene is TRBD1 (6 bases). Germline CDR1 is SGHTA and CDR2 is FQGNSA. The CDR3 consists of 16 residues. Trimming pared 1 base from V and 4 bases from J, leaving 14 bases between. The CDR3 loop is CASSLDPPGTGNTIYF. The CDR3 DNA is TGTGCCAGCAGCTTAGATCCCCCAGGGACAGGAAACACCATATATTTT.

This rearrangement joins TRBV27 to TRBJ1-6; TRBD1 agrees at 7 bases. This CDR3 comprises 15 residues. V trimming: 1 base; J trimming: 6 bases; junction bases outside the gene matches: 3. From germline, CDR1 is MNHEY and CDR2 SMNVEV (reference sequence). The CDR3 DNA follows: TGTGCCAGCAGTTTATACCGGGACAGTAATTCACCCCTCCACTTT. This sequence encodes CASSLYRDSNSPLHF.

The V gene is TRBV5-1, the J gene TRBJ1-2, with no clear D. Germline V lookup: CDR1 SGHRS, CDR2 YFSETQ. Trimming left V 7 bases short and J 3 bases short, with 28 bases between. This CDR3 has 18 amino acids. In DNA form, the CDR3 reads TGCGCCAGCCAGGAGGGCCTTGGGTTCATGGTAGGCGACTATGGCTACACCTTC. It yields the protein CASQEGLGFMVGDYGYTF.

The rearrangement uses TRBV20-1 and TRBJ2-4; no reliable D call. Germline-derived CDR1 and CDR2 are DFQATT and SNEGSKA (reference sequence). The V and J ends lost 1 base and 16 bases respectively, with 14 bases between them. CDR3 length: 11 amino acids. The DNA for the CDR3 is TGCAGTGCTAGAGTCCTCAACACAGAATACTTC. Its protein is CSARVLNTEYF.

The gene calls are TRBV2 and TRBJ1-1; D call uncertain. Germline CDR1 SNHLY, CDR2 FYNNEI. There are 12 residues in the CDR3. V lost 5 bases, J lost 5 bases, and 9 bases lay in between. Here the CDR3 DNA reads TGTGCCAGCAGTTCGAGAGGGACTGAAGCTTTCTTT. The encoded protein is CASSSRGTEAFF.

This clone was detected only once. This sequence joins TRBV27 and TRBJ2-3, with 11 nucleotides matching TRBD2. In germline, CDR1 is MNHEY, CDR2 SMNVEV (reference sequence). The V segment lost 1 base and the J segment 2 bases; nucleotides outside the gene matches: 11. This CDR3 is built from 19 residues. Here the CDR3 reads CASSLLAERLAGITDTQYF. Here the CDR3 DNA reads TGTGCCAGCAGTTTATTGGCCGAACGACTAGCGGGAATCACAGATACGCAGTATTTT.

V usage is TRBV28 and J usage is TRBJ1-4, with D perhaps matching TRBD1 (6 bases). The CDR3 is 16 amino acids. Trimming left V 7 bases short and J 5 bases short, with 20 bases between. Germline lookup yields CDR1 MDHEN and CDR2 SYDVKM. The CDR3 nucleotides are TGTGCCAGCATCAACTTAAAGGGACACCAAAATGAAAAACTGTTTTTT. Its protein product is CASINLKGHQNEKLFF.

The DNA of the CDR3 is TGTGCCAGCTCACCGGGCTTCTATGAAAAACTGTTTTTT. Protein sequence: CASSPGFYEKLFF. This chain uses TRBV18 with TRBJ1-4; D is uncertain. CDR1 is KGHSH, CDR2 LQKENI, per germline. Deletions cut 3 bases from V and 6 bases from J, with 8 bases between. The CDR3 is 13 amino acids.

Regarding this clone: Other nucleotide sequences in the sample specify the same CDR3. V gene TRBV27 combines with J gene TRBJ1-6; no clear D. Germline-derived CDR1 and CDR2 are MNHEY and SMNVEV (reference sequence). The CDR3 spans 13 residues. Deletions cut 8 bases from V and 0 bases from J, with 5 bases between. CDR3: CASGSSYNSPLHF. The CDR3 DNA reads as TGTGCCAGCGGTAGCTCCTATAATTCACCCCTCCACTTT.

This clone was found once. The chain couples TRBV28 to TRBJ2-3, with D hard to call. The CDR3 totals 15 residues. CDR1 MDHEN and CDR2 SYDVKM come from the germline V gene. Trimming pared 2 bases from V and 2 bases from J, leaving 11 bases between. For the CDR3, the DNA is TGTGCCAGCAGTTTAACACTAATGACCACAGATACGCAGTATTTT. Its translation: CASSLTLMTTDTQYF.

V gene TRBV25-1 combines with J gene TRBJ1-6; tentatively, D is TRBD1 (5 bases). Germline CDR1 MGHDK, CDR2 SYGVNS. Trimming pared 3 bases from V and 12 bases from J, leaving 12 bases between. The CDR3 has 13 residues. CDR3: CASSDPTAQPLHF. CDR3 in DNA: TGTGCCAGCAGTGACCCGACAGCTCAACCCCTCCACTTT.

CDR3: CASSTGQYYGYTF. The CDR3 nucleotides are TGTGCCAGCAGTACGGGACAGTACTATGGCTACACCTTC. J is TRBJ1-2 and V is TRBV28, with TRBD1 matching over 7 bases. This CDR3 has 13 amino acids. The germline V gene has CDR1 MDHEN and CDR2 SYDVKM. Trimming took 5 bases from V and 3 from J; bases not matched to a gene: 3.

The chain joins TRBV18 to TRBJ2-5, with 10 bases matching TRBD1. Germline V gene lookup returns CDR1 KGHSH and CDR2 LQKENI. Losses at the gene ends were 6 bases for V and 7 bases for J; bases not matched to a gene: 11. The CDR3 consists of 15 residues. CDR3 in amino acids: CASSPDRDRGMTQYF. The CDR3 bases are TGTGCCAGCTCCCCTGACCGGGACAGGGGTATGACCCAGTACTTC. The full variable domain, rest sourced from reference TRBV18 and TRBJ2-5, is NAGVMQNPRHLVRRRGQEARLRCSPMKGHSHVYWYRQLPEEGLKFMVYLQKENIIDESGMPKERFSAEFPKEGPSILRIQQVVRGDSAAYFCASSPDRDRGMTQYFGPGTRLLVL.

This chain joins TRBV5-1 and TRBJ2-3; D unresolved. Germline CDR1 reads SGHRS; CDR2 reads YFSETQ. The CDR3 consists of 15 residues. Trimming took off 0 bases at V and 0 bases at J, with 8 bases between the two ends. In nucleotides, the CDR3 is TGCGCCAGCAGCTTGGGACATACTAGCACAGATACGCAGTATTTT. Protein: CASSLGHTSTDTQYF.

The CDR3 loop reads CASSLIGSGVFSHTDTQYF. CDR3 bases: TGTGCCAGCAGCCTCATCGGGTCAGGGGTATTTTCCCACACAGATACGCAGTATTTT. The rearrangement joins TRBV27 to TRBJ2-3; TRBD1 might be the D (6 bases). This CDR3 spans 19 amino acids. Per germline, CDR1 MNHEY and CDR2 SMNVEV (reference sequence). V was pared by 6 bases and J by 2 bases, with 27 bases between.

The rearrangement links TRBV21-1 to TRBJ1-5; the table names TRBD1, a call not compared with the DNA. TRBV21-1 counts as a pseudogene. The CDR3 consists of 14 residues. The CDR3 DNA sequence: TGTGCCAGCAGCGCAAACAGGGGCGATCAGCCCCAGCATTTT. This sequence encodes CASSANRGDQPQHF.

This rearrangement joins TRBV5-5 to TRBJ2-7; possible D gene TRBD2, 6 bases. In germline, CDR1 is SGHKS, CDR2 YYEKEE (reference sequence). The V end lost 4 bases, the J end lost 2 bases, and 13 bases lay between the germline ends. CDR3 length: 14 amino acids. CDR3 protein: CASSRAGIPYEQYF. Here the CDR3 DNA reads TGTGCCAGCAGCCGAGCGGGCATCCCCTACGAGCAGTACTTC.

The table lists this clone with a few counts. The identical CDR3 is also encoded by other nucleotide sequences in the sample. Here the CDR3 DNA reads TGTGCCAGCAGCTTAGCGGGGGTCCTTTCCTACGAGCAGTACTTC. As protein: CASSLAGVLSYEQYF. The chain uses TRBV11-2 and TRBJ2-7; maybe TRBD2 (6 bases). Germline assignment: CDR1 SGHAT and CDR2 FQNNGV. Trimming pared 1 base from V and 1 base from J, leaving 11 bases between. The CDR3 spans 15 residues.

The V and J genes are TRBV2 and TRBJ2-4; D is perhaps TRBD1 (5 bases). The CDR3 extends over 14 amino acids. The V end was cut by 3 bases, the J end by 3 bases, with 9 bases between. Germline CDR1 reads SNHLY; CDR2 reads FYNNEI. The CDR3 is CASSDRVGKNIQYF. The CDR3 bases are TGTGCCAGCAGTGACAGGGTTGGCAAAAACATTCAGTACTTC.

The rearrangement uses TRBV28 and TRBJ1-5; TRBD1 matches at 9 bases. The CDR3 is made up of 18 amino acids. Germline V gene data show CDR1 as MDHEN and CDR2 as SYDVKM. Trimming cost V 4 bases and J 1 base; bases outside gene matches: 11. The CDR3 sequence: CASSSGTGSGVSNQPQHF. The CDR3 DNA reads TGTGCCAGCAGTTCCGGGACAGGGTCAGGGGTGAGCAATCAGCCCCAGCATTTT.

The CDR3 DNA reads as TGTGCCAGCAGCTTATTTGGGCGGGAGGATATGTCCTACGAGCAGTACTTC. Translation gives CASSLFGREDMSYEQYF. V is TRBV11-2 and J is TRBJ2-7; the match to TRBD2 covers 8 bases. The CDR3 consists of 17 residues. CDR1 and CDR2 (germline): SGHAT, FQNNGV. With 2 bases clipped from V and 1 base from J, the junction kept 10 bases outside the gene matches.

This clone has a handful of counts. This chain connects TRBV19 to TRBJ1-1; a weak D match, TRBD1 (6 bases). The V end lost 6 bases, the J end lost 5 bases, and 16 bases lay between the germline ends. The CDR3 spans 14 residues. Germline V gene lookup returns CDR1 LNHDA and CDR2 SQIVND (reference sequence). The DNA of the CDR3 is TGTGCCAGTAGCGAGAACCCCAGGGGAACTGAAGCTTTCTTT. It is translated as CASSENPRGTEAFF.

This clone came up once. This chain joins TRBV10-3 and TRBJ2-7; D may be TRBD2 (6 bases). The CDR3 consists of 12 residues. Between the trimmed V and J ends, which lost 8 bases and 7 bases, there was a span of 15 bases. Per the germline V gene, CDR1 is ENHRY and CDR2 is SYGVKD. CDR3 region: CAIGTGTREQYF. The CDR3 DNA reads as TGTGCCATCGGGACTGGTACGAGAGAGCAGTACTTC.

The chain links TRBV7-2 to TRBJ1-4; D gene uncertain. The CDR3 runs to 14 residues. The V gene's germline CDR1 is SGHTA and CDR2 FQGNSA. Trimming removed 8 bases from V and 4 bases from J, with 14 bases in between. CDR3 in amino acids: CASSMGRNNEKLFF. CDR3 in DNA: TGTGCCAGCTCGATGGGGAGGAATAATGAAAAACTGTTTTTT.

The genes are TRBV24-1 and TRBJ1-6, with TRBD1 as a possible D gene (5 bases). CDR3 size: 17 residues. The germline V gene encodes CDR1 KGHDR and CDR2 SFDVKD. Trimming pared 7 bases from V and 6 bases from J, leaving 21 bases between. CDR3: CATSLGDSRPLNSPLHF. In DNA, the CDR3 is TGTGCCACCAGCCTGGGGGACTCCCGGCCCCTTAATTCACCCCTCCACTTT.

This clone appeared once. J is TRBJ1-5 and V is TRBV7-9, with D perhaps TRBD1 (6 bases). Germline-derived CDR1 and CDR2 are SEHNR and FQNEAQ (reference sequence). Trimming cost V 5 bases and J 7 bases, with 12 bases left between them. The CDR3 contains 13 residues. The CDR3 DNA reads TGTGCCAGCAGCCTATTACAGGGACAGCCCCAGCATTTT. This sequence encodes CASSLLQGQPQHF.

The chain links TRBV28 to TRBJ1-1; no firm D call. Germline V gene lookup returns CDR1 MDHEN and CDR2 SYDVKM. This CDR3 contains 17 residues. Trimming removed 6 bases from V and 0 bases from J, with 20 bases in between. CDR3 DNA: TGTGCCAGCAGCCCCCACGGTGGCGGCCCCATGAACACTGAAGCTTTCTTT. Protein product: CASSPHGGGPMNTEAFF.